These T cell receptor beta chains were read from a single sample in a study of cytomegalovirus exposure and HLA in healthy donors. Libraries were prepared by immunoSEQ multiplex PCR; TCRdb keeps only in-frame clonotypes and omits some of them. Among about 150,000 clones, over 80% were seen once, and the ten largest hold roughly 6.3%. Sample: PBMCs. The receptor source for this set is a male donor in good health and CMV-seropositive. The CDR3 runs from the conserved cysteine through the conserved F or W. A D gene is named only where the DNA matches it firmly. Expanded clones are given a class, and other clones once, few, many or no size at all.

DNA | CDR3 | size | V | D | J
TGTGCCAGTACCCCTTTGACAGGGGACGCTCAGCCCCAGCATTTT | CASTPLTGDAQPQHF | . | TRBV19 | TRBD1 | TRBJ1-5
TGCGCCAGCAGCTTGCGGAGCGGGAAGCCGAACACCGGGGAGCTGTTTTTT | CASSLRSGKPNTGELFF | once | TRBV5-1 | TRBD2 | TRBJ2-2
TGTGCCAGTAGGTCTGGGGACAGGACATACAATGAGCAGTTCTTC | CASRSGDRTYNEQFF | . | TRBV19 | TRBD1 | TRBJ2-1
TGTGCCATTTTAAGGGGGCCTCCGGAGACCCAGTACTTC | CAILRGPPETQYF | . | TRBV7-9 | TRBD1 | TRBJ2-5
TGTGCCTGGAGTGGGACAGCGTATGGCTACACCTTC | CAWSGTAYGYTF | . | TRBV30 | . | TRBJ1-2
TGTGCCAGCAGGACGGACTTGACCTACACCGGGGAGCTGTTTTTT | CASRTDLTYTGELFF | . | TRBV27 | . | TRBJ2-2
TGTGCCAGCAGCTTACTGACTAGCGGGCAGCCATGGACGCAGTATTTT | CASSLLTSGQPWTQYF | once | TRBV5-4 | TRBD2 | TRBJ2-3
TGTGCCTGGCGCCTCCCGGGCAGGGTGGAGACCCAGTACTTC | CAWRLPGRVETQYF | . | TRBV30 | . | TRBJ2-5
TGCGCCAGCAGCCAAGATAATGCCGGGACAGGGAGGAACGAGCAGTACTTC | CASSQDNAGTGRNEQYF | . | TRBV4-1 | TRBD1 | TRBJ2-7
TGTGCCAGCAGCTTAGCGAGGGCAGGGGGACTAGCTAACTATGGCTACACCTTC | CASSLARAGGLANYGYTF | . | TRBV7-8 | TRBD1 | TRBJ1-2
TGTGCCAGCACCCCCTACCGGGAGCTGTTTTTT | CASTPYRELFF | . | TRBV28 | . | TRBJ2-2
TGTGCCAGCAGTCGAACTGTGACAGGCGGAAATGAAAAACTGTTTTTT | CASSRTVTGGNEKLFF | . | TRBV27 | . | TRBJ1-4
TGTGCCAGCAGCTCTAGCGGGAGCCCCACCGGGGAGCTGTTTTTT | CASSSSGSPTGELFF | . | TRBV5-4 | TRBD2 | TRBJ2-2
TGTGCTAGTGGTGGACTAAACTACAATGAGCAGTTCTTC | CASGGLNYNEQFF | . | TRBV12-5 | . | TRBJ2-1
TGTGCCAGCAGCCACCCCCGGGACAGAGAAGAGACCCAGTACTTC | CASSHPRDREETQYF | . | TRBV11-1 | TRBD1 | TRBJ2-5
TGTGCCTCCACCGTACGGGCGAGCGGGAGGGTGGGCGCCTACGAGCAGTACTTC | CASTVRASGRVGAYEQYF | . | TRBV30 | TRBD2 | TRBJ2-7
TGTGCCAGCAGGACAGGGGCCCCCTACGAGCAGTACTTC | CASRTGAPYEQYF | . | TRBV6-5 | TRBD1 | TRBJ2-7
TGTGCCAGTAGTCCCCAGGATTTTAGCTCCTACAATGAGCAGTTCTTC | CASSPQDFSSYNEQFF | . | TRBV19 | . | TRBJ2-1
TGCGCCAGCAGCCAAGACGCCAGCGAGCAGTACTTC | CASSQDASEQYF | . | TRBV4-1 | . | TRBJ2-7
TGTGCCAGCAGTTACATTTCCAGGGGGCGCGTCACTGAAGCTTTCTTT | CASSYISRGRVTEAFF | . | TRBV6-5 | TRBD1 | TRBJ1-1
TGTGCCAGCAGTCAACCCCACAGGGGGACCTACGAGCAGTACTTC | CASSQPHRGTYEQYF | few | TRBV28 | TRBD1 | TRBJ2-7
TGTGCCAGCAGTTTCGGGACACCCGTTGAGCAGTACTTC | CASSFGTPVEQYF | . | TRBV28 | . | TRBJ2-7
TGTGCCAGCAGTTTACCGGGAGACGGGGAAAAACTGTTTTTT | CASSLPGDGEKLFF | once | TRBV28 | . | TRBJ1-4
TGTGCCAGCAGCTTAGTCGCAGGACTCGGAGAGACCCAGTACTTC | CASSLVAGLGETQYF | . | TRBV7-2 | . | TRBJ2-5
TGTGCCAGCAGTTTATACGGGGGTGTCGGGCAGCCCCAGCATTTT | CASSLYGGVGQPQHF | . | TRBV27 | . | TRBJ1-5
TGTGCCAGCAGTTCTATGAGTGCTGTAGGGGGAAAAACGCACTTC | CASSSMSAVGGKTHF | . | TRBV6-5 | . | TRBJ2-7
TGCGCCAGCAGCCAAGATGGACTAGCGGGAGCGTTGAACGAGCAGTACTTC | CASSQDGLAGALNEQYF | . | TRBV4-1 | TRBD2 | TRBJ2-7
TGTGCCAGCAGCTTAGGTCCAGGGGCGGATACGCAGTATTTT | CASSLGPGADTQYF | . | TRBV11-3 | . | TRBJ2-3
TGTGCCAGCAGCTCTCCAGGACAGGGGAGGACCTACGAGCAGTACTTC | CASSSPGQGRTYEQYF | . | TRBV28 | TRBD1 | TRBJ2-7
TGCGCCAGCAGCGACGGGGGGGGATGGGAAGCTTTCTTT | CASSDGGGWEAFF | . | TRBV4-3 | . | TRBJ1-1
TGTGCCAGCAGCGTCAGGCCAAACACTGAAGCTTTCTTT | CASSVRPNTEAFF | . | TRBV6-1 | . | TRBJ1-1
TGTGCCAGCGGGAGACAGGGGGAGGCCGGGGAGCTGTTTTTT | CASGRQGEAGELFF | . | TRBV2 | TRBD1 | TRBJ2-2
TGTGCCAGCAGCCCATCGGGCCAAGAGACCCAGTACTTC | CASSPSGQETQYF | . | TRBV7-9 | . | TRBJ2-5
TGTGCCAGCAGTATAGTTAGCGGGAGTCGCTACAATGAGCAGTTCTTC | CASSIVSGSRYNEQFF | . | TRBV28 | TRBD2 | TRBJ2-1
TGCGCCAGCAGCCAAGATGATTCGACAGGGGGACTCAGGACTAGGAGGGCCGGGGAGCTGTTTTTT | CASSQDDSTGGLRTRRAGELFF | . | TRBV4-3 | TRBD1 | TRBJ2-2
TGTGCCAGCTCGACCGGGACAGGGGGCCACAATGAGCAGTTCTTC | CASSTGTGGHNEQFF | . | TRBV18 | TRBD1 | TRBJ2-1
TGTGCCAGCAGTCGAACTAGCGGCTCCTACAATGAGCAGTTCTTC | CASSRTSGSYNEQFF | . | TRBV6-5 | TRBD2 | TRBJ2-1
TGTGCCAGCAGCCGCACCGGGTCTACTATAGATACGCAGTATTTT | CASSRTGSTIDTQYF | few | TRBV5-8 | . | TRBJ2-3
TGTGCCAGCAGCTTGGGCGGGGTTCGTAACAATGAGCAGTTCTTC | CASSLGGVRNNEQFF | . | TRBV5-4 | . | TRBJ2-1
TGTGCCACCAGCAGGGCCCCCGGACAGGGAGATTCACCCCTCCACTTT | CATSRAPGQGDSPLHF | few | TRBV15 | TRBD1 | TRBJ1-6
TGTGCCAGCAGCCCACCCGGGGTCTCCTATGGCTACACCTTC | CASSPPGVSYGYTF | . | TRBV7-8 | . | TRBJ1-2
TGTGCCAGCAGCTTAGGAGGTTTTGGAAACACCATATATTTT | CASSLGGFGNTIYF | . | TRBV7-9 | . | TRBJ1-3
TGTGCCAGCAGTCGAGAGGGACTAGGACAGGCCTTACGCAATGAGCAGTTCTTC | CASSREGLGQALRNEQFF | . | TRBV27 | . | TRBJ2-1
TGTTCCAGCAGCGCCCAATTCCGGGACAGGCAAATAAGGACAACTGAAGCTTTCTTT | CSSSAQFRDRQIRTTEAFF | . | TRBV7-9 | TRBD1 | TRBJ1-1
TGCGCCAGCAGCCAAGATGGCGGGGATCAGCCCCAGCATTTT | CASSQDGGDQPQHF | . | TRBV4-1 | . | TRBJ1-5
TGTGCCAGCAGCCCCGGACAGGGCTACGAGCAGTACTTC | CASSPGQGYEQYF | . | TRBV11-3 | TRBD1 | TRBJ2-7
TGTGCCAGCAGCTGGGGGGAGGCTGAGCAGTTCTTC | CASSWGEAEQFF | few | TRBV11-3 | . | TRBJ2-1
TGTGCCAGCAGCGTAGGGCGGGGGACGCAGTATTTT | CASSVGRGTQYF | . | TRBV9 | TRBD2 | TRBJ2-3
TGTGCCAGCAGCGAGCAAAGCGGGAACTACGAGCAGTACTTC | CASSEQSGNYEQYF | . | TRBV7-9 | TRBD2 | TRBJ2-7
TGTGCCAGTAGTCCGTGGGACAGGGGAAACTATGGCTACACCTTC | CASSPWDRGNYGYTF | few | TRBV19 | TRBD1 | TRBJ1-2
TGCGCCAGCTCCTTGGGCCAGCGGGAGAATGAGCAGTTCTTC | CASSLGQRENEQFF | . | TRBV5-1 | TRBD2 | TRBJ2-1
TGTGCCGCCCGGACAGACACTAACTATGGCTACACCTTC | CAARTDTNYGYTF | . | TRBV6-5 | . | TRBJ1-2
TGTGCCAGTAGTATAAGAGGGGCAGGACAGGGTGCCTACGAGCAGTACTTC | CASSIRGAGQGAYEQYF | . | TRBV19 | TRBD1 | TRBJ2-7